The 9 T cell receptor beta chains reported below all come from one sample, sequenced in a study of control samples from healthy donors and cancer patients. Some clones are missing from TCRdb's copy, which holds only in-frame ones; the method was immunoSEQ multiplex PCR. The sample lists more than 110,000 clones, around nine tenths occurring once. Sequencing was carried out using blood. These TCRs come from a woman aged 25 to 39 in good health.

This sequence joins TRBV27 and TRBJ2-1; 10 bases line up with TRBD2. CDR1 is MNHEY, CDR2 SMNVEV, per germline (reference sequence). Trimming cost V 6 bases and J 3 bases; bases outside gene matches: 14. This CDR3 spans 18 amino acids. CDR3 loop: CASSPGQLGLAHYNEQFF. Written as DNA, the CDR3 is TGTGCCAGCAGCCCTGGACAGCTGGGACTAGCGCACTACAATGAGCAGTTCTTC.

This clone has a single count. The gene calls are TRBV7-6 and TRBJ1-1; D not resolved. This CDR3 is 13 amino acids long. Trimming took off 5 bases at V and 6 bases at J, with 13 bases between the two ends. CDR1 is SGHVS and CDR2 is FNYEAQ in the germline V gene. The CDR3 DNA is TGTGCCAGCAGCCCCCGGGAAGGTCCTGAAGCTTTCTTT. It yields the protein CASSPREGPEAFF.

V is TRBV4-1 and J is TRBJ2-2, with 11 nucleotides matching TRBD2. Trimming removed 4 bases from V and 8 bases from J; junction bases left unmatched: 18. This CDR3 is built from 19 residues. Per the germline V gene, CDR1 is MGHRA and CDR2 is YSYEKL. The CDR3 sequence: CASSPTGFSGRASIGELFF. CDR3 DNA: TGCGCCAGCAGCCCCACCGGGTTTAGCGGGAGGGCCTCGATAGGGGAGCTGTTTTTT.

The rearrangement uses TRBV6-1 and TRBJ2-5; D gene unclear. V was clipped by 2 bases and J by 0 bases, with 7 bases between them. Germline CDR1 and CDR2: MNHNS and SASEGT. This CDR3 is 14 amino acids long. As DNA, the CDR3 is TGTGCCAGCAGTGAACCCGAGTACCAAGAGACCCAGTACTTC. Its protein is CASSEPEYQETQYF.

DNA for the CDR3: TGTGCCAGCAGCTTAGCCGGGGCTAGCGGGATCTATACGCAGTATTTT. This sequence encodes CASSLAGASGIYTQYF. This rearrangement joins TRBV11-2 to TRBJ2-3; 9 bases align to TRBD2. Germline V CDR1 and CDR2: SGHAT, FQNNGV. Trimming at V came to 1 base and at J to 7 bases, leaving 9 bases not matched to a gene. This CDR3 comprises 16 residues.

This chain uses TRBV5-1 with TRBJ1-4, with a weak D call TRBD1 (5 bases). The germline gives CDR1 SGHRS, CDR2 YFSETQ. The CDR3 is made up of 16 amino acids. V dropped 4 bases and J dropped 0 bases, with 13 bases sitting between them. The CDR3 loop reads CASSPGTRTTNEKLFF. CDR3 in DNA: TGCGCCAGCAGCCCAGGGACCCGGACAACTAATGAAAAACTGTTTTTT.

This rearrangement joins TRBV30 to TRBJ1-2; TRBD1 aligns across 11 bases. Germline lookup yields CDR1 GTSNPN and CDR2 SVGIG (reference sequence). The CDR3 extends over 15 amino acids. The J segment lost 7 bases and the V segment lost 0 bases, leaving 7 bases of the junction unmatched. The CDR3 sequence is CAWSVPGQGGGGYTF. CDR3 DNA: TGTGCCTGGAGTGTACCGGGACAGGGGGGAGGTGGCTACACCTTC.

This clone was seen once. The chain links TRBV5-1 to TRBJ2-1, with unresolved D. CDR3 size: 16 residues. Germline assignment: CDR1 SGHRS and CDR2 YFSETQ. Between the trimmed V and J ends, which lost 0 bases and 0 bases, there was a span of 10 bases. The CDR3: CASSLAGTSSYNEQFF. Written as DNA, the CDR3 is TGCGCCAGCAGCTTGGCCGGAACGAGCTCCTACAATGAGCAGTTCTTC.

The chain links TRBV6-4 to TRBJ2-1, with 10 bases fitting TRBD2. CDR3 length equals 20 residues. Losses at the gene ends were 0 bases for V and 4 bases for J; bases not matched to a gene: 15. Germline assignment: CDR1 MRHNA and CDR2 SNTAGT. The CDR3 is CASSDSNTSGTRSKYNEQFF. CDR3 nucleotides: TGTGCCAGCAGTGACTCGAACACTAGCGGGACTAGATCAAAATACAATGAGCAGTTCTTC.